These 11 T cell receptor beta chains were sequenced from one sample in a study of T cell responses to AZD1222 COVID-19 vaccine. Generated by immunoSEQ multiplex PCR, the TCRdb table keeps only in-frame clones and is missing some. The profile shows 150,000 to 160,000 clones, 87% of them singletons. The sequencing here drew on peripheral blood, taken 28 days after the second AZD1222 dose. These receptors were obtained from an adult who received the AZD1222 COVID-19 vaccine.

The J gene is TRBJ2-1, the V gene TRBV13; TRBD2 matches at 14 bases. The CDR3 is made up of 15 amino acids. J was trimmed by 5 bases and V by 5 bases; bases with no gene match: 2. Germline V gene lookup returns CDR1 PRHDT and CDR2 FYEKMQ (reference sequence). The CDR3 nucleotides are TGTGCCAGCAGCAAGGGACTAGCGGGAGACAATGAGCAGTTCTTC. Translation: CASSKGLAGDNEQFF.

The CDR3 is CASSSRLAEQYF. The CDR3 region has the DNA TGTGCCAGCAGTAGCCGGCTTGCCGAGCAGTACTTC. V usage is TRBV2 and J usage is TRBJ2-7; the D is unclear. CDR3 length equals 12 residues. Trimming pared 5 bases from V and 6 bases from J, leaving 11 bases between. The germline V gene encodes CDR1 SNHLY and CDR2 FYNNEI.

The rearrangement uses TRBV7-9 and TRBJ2-5; no clear D. Germline V gene sequence: CDR1 SEHNR, CDR2 FQNEAQ (reference sequence). The CDR3 spans 12 residues. V lost 4 bases and J 0 bases, leaving 3 bases between the germline ends. DNA of the CDR3: TGTGCCAGCAGCTACTACCAAGAGACCCAGTACTTC. It translates to CASSYYQETQYF.

The chain carries TRBV18 and TRBJ1-1, with 9 bases fitting TRBD1. The CDR3 consists of 14 residues. CDR1 and CDR2 from the germline V gene are KGHSH and LQKENI. J gave up 7 bases and V 5 bases, and 8 bases lay outside the gene matches. The DNA of the CDR3 is TGTGCCAGCTCATCAATACCGGGACAGGGTGAAGCTTTCTTT. Translated, it gives CASSSIPGQGEAFF.

A remark on this clone: Other nucleotide sequences from this sample produce the same CDR3. V usage is TRBV4-3 and J usage is TRBJ2-7; D is uncertain. CDR1 is LGHNA and CDR2 is YSLEER in the germline V gene. V lost 0 bases, J lost 3 bases, and 12 bases lay in between. This CDR3 spans 15 amino acids. The CDR3 here is CASSQDWGTDYEQYF. The CDR3 DNA reads TGCGCCAGCAGCCAAGATTGGGGAACAGACTACGAGCAGTACTTC.

The chain joins TRBV29-1 to TRBJ1-2; D is perhaps TRBD1 (6 bases). Germline lookup yields CDR1 SQVTM and CDR2 ANQGSEA. This CDR3 has 13 amino acids. V dropped 7 bases and J dropped 7 bases, with 19 bases sitting between them. The CDR3 reads CSASSGDFLGYTF. The CDR3 coding sequence is TGCAGCGCCTCTTCAGGGGATTTTCTTGGCTACACCTTC.

This clone has only one observation. This rearrangement joins TRBV6-7 to TRBJ2-7; D is unresolved. TRBV6-7 is sorted into the ORF group, with uncertain function. Trimming pared 6 bases from V and 1 base from J, leaving 13 bases between. The CDR3 contains 14 residues. The DNA of the CDR3 is TGTGCCAGCAGATACCTCGGACGGTCCTACGAGCAGTACTTC. Its protein product is CASRYLGRSYEQYF.

The chain links TRBV5-4 to TRBJ2-7; 7 nucleotides agree with TRBD1. CDR1 and CDR2 (germline): SGHNT, YYREEE (reference sequence). The CDR3 runs 13 residues. V shed 3 bases and J 2 bases; nucleotides not matched to a gene: 2. Written as DNA, the CDR3 is TGTGCCAGCAGCTCAAGGGGGCCCTACGAGCAGTACTTC. As protein: CASSSRGPYEQYF.

This chain uses TRBV5-8 with TRBJ2-3, with D possibly matching TRBD1 (5 bases). This CDR3 contains 13 residues. V was shortened by 4 bases and J by 5 bases, with 11 bases between the two germline ends. Germline CDR1 reads SGHTS; CDR2 reads YDEGEE. The CDR3 DNA follows: TGTGCCAGCAGCCTCCAGGGCGTAGATACGCAGTATTTT. Protein product: CASSLQGVDTQYF.

The rearrangement uses TRBV19 and TRBJ2-2; 7 bases are a match to TRBD2. The CDR3 covers 15 residues. From germline, CDR1 is LNHDA and CDR2 SQIVND (reference sequence). Trimming took 4 bases from V and 5 from J; bases not matched to a gene: 7. The CDR3 DNA sequence: TGTGCCAGTAGTACCCGGACTAGGCAGACCGGGGAGCTGTTTTTT. Protein sequence: CASSTRTRQTGELFF.

The genes are TRBV19 and TRBJ2-1, with 7 bases lining up with TRBD1. The CDR3 length is 14 residues. Germline CDR1 LNHDA, CDR2 SQIVND (reference sequence). In nucleotides, the CDR3 is TGTGCTTCGAGACAGGGTGGCACAAGAAATGAGCAGTTCTTC. Encoded protein: CASRQGGTRNEQFF.